Below, 5 T cell receptor beta chains from the same sample are listed, as sequenced in a study of OX40 agonist ivuxolimab in advanced cancers. Profiling relied on immunoSEQ multiplex PCR, and the TCRdb table lists in-frame clones only, not all of them. The sample yields roughly 56,000 clones, about 84% seen once. Sequencing used CD4+ or CD8+ T cells sorted from blood, obtained in a trial of the OX40 agonist ivuxolimab. These receptors all stem from an adult with an advanced solid tumor such as melanoma, head and neck, liver or kidney cancer.

The chain carries TRBV21-1 and TRBJ1-4; whether TRBD1, the table's D call, matches the DNA was not checked. TRBV21-1 is a documented pseudogene. This CDR3 comprises 14 residues. CDR3 bases: TGTGCCAGCACCCCACAAGCAACTAATGAAAAACTGTTTTTT. Protein sequence: CASTPQATNEKLFF.

The rearrangement uses TRBV4-3 and TRBJ2-3; D tentatively reads TRBD1 or TRBD2 (5 bases each). The CDR3 consists of 19 residues. V dropped 0 bases and J dropped 1 base, with 20 bases sitting between them. Per the germline V gene, CDR1 is LGHNA and CDR2 is YSLEER. Here the CDR3 DNA reads TGCGCCAGCAGCCAAGATAGTTTGGGGGTAGGTTTTGGCACAGATACGCAGTATTTT. Translation gives CASSQDSLGVGFGTDTQYF.

V is TRBV4-3 and J is TRBJ2-4, with a tentative D call TRBD1 (5 bases). V lost 1 base to trimming and J lost 6 bases, with 16 bases between them. CDR3 length equals 16 residues. Germline-derived CDR1 and CDR2 are LGHNA and YSLEER. The CDR3 sequence is CASSQALGPRGNIQYF. For the CDR3, the DNA is TGCGCCAGCAGCCAAGCACTCGGCCCTAGGGGAAACATTCAGTACTTC.

The rearrangement links TRBV7-9 to TRBJ1-1; TRBD1 matches at 7 bases. Germline V gives CDR1 SEHNR, CDR2 FQNEAQ (reference sequence). The CDR3 loop spans 17 amino acids. J was trimmed by 3 bases and V by 5 bases; bases with no gene match: 15. The CDR3 sequence is CASSPRSPGQSYTEAFF. The CDR3, as DNA: TGTGCCAGCAGCCCCCGCAGTCCGGGACAGAGCTACACTGAAGCTTTCTTT.

The CDR3 is CASSQGTSGYTEAFF. The CDR3 DNA sequence: TGTGCCAGCAGTCAAGGGACATCCGGCTACACTGAAGCTTTCTTT. The V and J genes are TRBV28 and TRBJ1-1, with TRBD1 as a possible D gene (6 bases). Per germline, CDR1 MDHEN and CDR2 SYDVKM. The CDR3 consists of 15 residues. V lost 5 bases and J 3 bases, leaving 16 bases between the germline ends.